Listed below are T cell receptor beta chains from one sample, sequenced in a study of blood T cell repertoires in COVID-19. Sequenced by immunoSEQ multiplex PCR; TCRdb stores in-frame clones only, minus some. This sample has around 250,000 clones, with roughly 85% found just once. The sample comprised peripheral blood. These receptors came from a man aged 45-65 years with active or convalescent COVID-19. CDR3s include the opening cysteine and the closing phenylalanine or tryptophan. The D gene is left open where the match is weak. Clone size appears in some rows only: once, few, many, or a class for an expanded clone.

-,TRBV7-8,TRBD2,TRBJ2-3,TGTGCCAGCAGCTCAACCCGACTAGCGGGTCTTGGAAGGTCCACAGATACGCAGTATTTT,CASSSTRLAGLGRSTDTQYF
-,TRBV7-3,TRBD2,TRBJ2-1,TGTGCCAGCAGCGCGGGAGTAGCGGGAGGGCTTAATGAGCAGTTCTTC,CASSAGVAGGLNEQFF
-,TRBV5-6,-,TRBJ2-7,TGTGCCAGCAGCTTGGGTCAGATACCCGGGTACGAGCAGTACTTC,CASSLGQIPGYEQYF
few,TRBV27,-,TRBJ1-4,TGTGCCAGCAGCCTAACAGGGATTAATGAAAAACTGTTTTTT,CASSLTGINEKLFF
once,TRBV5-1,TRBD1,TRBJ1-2,TGCGCCAGCAGTAAGGGGGCGGATTATGGCTACACCTTC,CASSKGADYGYTF
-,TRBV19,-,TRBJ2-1,TGTGCCAGTAGTACCCCGGGCGGGTCCTACAATGAGCAGTTCTTC,CASSTPGGSYNEQFF
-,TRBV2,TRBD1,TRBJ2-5,TGTGCCAGCAGGATGGGGACAGGGGGAGAGACCCAGTACTTC,CASRMGTGGETQYF
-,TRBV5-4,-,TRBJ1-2,TGTGCCAGCAAGTCCCGCCAGGGAGGTAGGGGCTACACCTTC,CASKSRQGGRGYTF
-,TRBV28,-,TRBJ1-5,TGTGCCAGCACCCCTAACCGCAATCAGCCCCAGCATTTT,CASTPNRNQPQHF
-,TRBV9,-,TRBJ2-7,TGTGCCAGCAGCGTAAGCCCCCAACTCCACGAGCAGTACTTC,CASSVSPQLHEQYF
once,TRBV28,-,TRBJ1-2,TGTGCCAGCAGCAGTGGACAGAACTATGGCTACACCTTC,CASSSGQNYGYTF
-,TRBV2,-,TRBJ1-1,TGTGCCAGCAATAGGGAGGTGAGCACTGAAGCTTTCTTT,CASNREVSTEAFF
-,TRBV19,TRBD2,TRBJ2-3,TGTGCCAGTAGTGCATCTCCGTCGGGGACTAGCGGGAGGGATACGCAGTATTTT,CASSASPSGTSGRDTQYF
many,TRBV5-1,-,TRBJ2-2,TGCGCCAGCAGGGGACAGAACACCGGGGAGCTGTTTTTT,CASRGQNTGELFF
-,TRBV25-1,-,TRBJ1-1,TGTGCCAGCAGTTCTGACATTAGGACTGAAGCTTTCTTT,CASSSDIRTEAFF
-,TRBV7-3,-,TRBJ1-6,TGTGCCAGCAGCCCAGGGGCATTGTCACCCCTCCACTTT,CASSPGALSPLHF
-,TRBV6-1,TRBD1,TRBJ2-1,TGTGCCAGCAGTGACCGACGATTAGGGGGCAACTCCTACAATGAGCAGTTCTTC,CASSDRRLGGNSYNEQFF
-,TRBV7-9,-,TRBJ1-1,TGTGCCAGCAGCTTCAAGAACACTGAAGCTTTCTTT,CASSFKNTEAFF
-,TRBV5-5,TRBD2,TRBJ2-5,TGTGCCAGCAGCTTAGGACTAGCGGGAGTCGGCGAGACCCAGTACTTC,CASSLGLAGVGETQYF
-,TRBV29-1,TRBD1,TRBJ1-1,TGCAGCGTTGCCGGGACAGGTAACTTGAGGAACACTGAAGCTTTCTTT,CSVAGTGNLRNTEAFF